Included here is one TCR beta chain sequence, with context. Antigen specificity is unknown. A junction end diverges from the germline sequence, so it may reflect a read error. This entry is derived from a study of Graves' ophthalmopathy and Graves' hyperthyroidism. Regarding the study as a whole: Blood also carried most expanded thyroid clonotypes exceeding 0.001 frequency. A model of 13 signatures distinguished ophthalmopathy from stable hyperthyroidism at less than 90% sensitivity and 70% to 84% specificity.

Using RNA transcripts, the TCR beta CDR3 regions were amplified. Investigators did first-round RT-PCR with HTBI primers, then second-round multiplex PCR. TCRdb reprocessed the multiplex PCR reads with MiXCR, giving one entry per CDR3 protein. The top ten clones hold more than 2.5% of a sample with approximately 640,000 distinct CDR3 sequences, over 40% of them seen once. Moderate-to-severe activity, CAS ≥3, NOSPECS ≥4 and duration under 3 months were recorded for donors with ophthalmopathy. PBMCs came from more than 8 ml of fresh peripheral blood. Material: peripheral blood. The source is an adult man with Graves' ophthalmopathy.

CDR3 in amino acids: CASSQGGGNYGYIF. The CDR3, as DNA: TGCGCCAGCAGCCAAGGCGGGGGTAACTATGGCTACATCTTC. The chain links TRBV7-9 to TRBJ1-2; D perhaps matches TRBD1 (5 bases). The CDR3 extends over 14 amino acids. Per the germline V gene, CDR1 is SEHNR and CDR2 is FQNEAQ (reference sequence).